This TCR beta chain was found in a study of T cells in Graves' hyperthyroidism and ophthalmopathy. Trimming stripped 6 bases from V and 4 bases from J, with 15 bases between. Germline lookup yields CDR1 MDHEN and CDR2 SYDVKM. There are 14 residues in the CDR3. At least ten counts were recorded for this clonotype. Amplified regions were TCR beta CDR3 sequences from RNA transcripts. A set of HTBI primers served as the primers for a first-round RT-PCR of the TCR CDR3. Via MiXCR, TCRdb re-called the multiplex PCR reads, giving one row per CDR3 protein. The sample has 500,000 to 750,000 distinct CDR3 sequences, 15% to 17% seen once.

The sample taken for sequencing was blood. The chain recombines TRBV28 with TRBJ1-2; D call uncertain. This sequence was found in a woman aged 25 to 39 with Graves' hyperthyroidism. The CDR3 protein is CASSPGSTGYGYTF. The CDR3 DNA reads TGTGCCAGCAGCCCGGGCAGTACTGGCTATGGCTACACCTTC.